This TCR beta chain comes out of a study of T cell repertoires in ileal Crohn's disease. The V gene lost 5 bases and the J gene lost 4 bases, with 17 bases spanning the gap. CDR3 length: 15 amino acids. Germline CDR1 is SGHTA and CDR2 is FQGNSA. TCRB immunosequencing input was approximately 510 nanograms of biopsy DNA per sample. Only in-frame clones appear in the TCRdb table, and some are missing; sequencing was by immunoSEQ multiplex PCR. The data show approximately 27,000 clones, over 75% seen once. Patients were adults with ileal or ileocolonic Crohn's disease needing resection. Sequences were obtained from ileal tissue. The sequence derives from an adult with Crohn's disease. The chain employs TRBV7-2 and TRBJ1-2; a possible D gene is TRBD1 (6 bases). In DNA form, the CDR3 reads TGTGCCAGCAGCCAATCGGGGGGGCTGCGCTATGGCTACACCTTC. Translated, it gives CASSQSGGLRYGYTF.